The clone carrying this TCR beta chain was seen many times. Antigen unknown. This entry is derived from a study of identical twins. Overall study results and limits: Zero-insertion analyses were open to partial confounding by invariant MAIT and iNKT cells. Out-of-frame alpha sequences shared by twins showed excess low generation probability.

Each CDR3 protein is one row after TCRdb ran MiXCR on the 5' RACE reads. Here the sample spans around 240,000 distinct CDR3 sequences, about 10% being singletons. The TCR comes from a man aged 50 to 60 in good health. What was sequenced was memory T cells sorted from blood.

In DNA form, the CDR3 reads TGCAGTGCTTCCGACCGGCCTAGCGGGAGCTCTGTAAATGAGCAGTTCTTC. Protein: CSASDRPSGSSVNEQFF. This rearrangement joins TRBV20-1 to TRBJ2-1; 10 positions agree with TRBD2. There are 17 residues in the CDR3. Germline CDR1 reads DFQATT; CDR2 reads SNEGSKA (reference sequence). V lost 5 bases to trimming and J lost 7 bases; unmatched junction nucleotides: 17.